Presented here are 32 T cell receptor beta chains from one specimen sequenced in a study of T cells expressing NK-cell markers. TCRdb processed the 5' RACE reads again and assigns one entry to each CDR3 protein, with no DNA. The data include roughly 380,000 distinct CDR3 sequences; the top ten clones carry 5% to 5.5%. Sequenced material: blood T cells: a sorted CD56 or NKG2C T cell subset, CD4+ or CD8+ T cells, or bulk PBMC T cells (not recorded which). These receptors were collected from a man aged 18-70 years in good health.

The CDR3 sequence is CSARTTGTLYEQYF. The chain has TRBV20-1 and TRBJ2-7; the D call of TRBD1 rests on TCRdb alone, since no DNA is present to check it. The CDR3 runs to 14 residues. CDR1 and CDR2 from the germline V gene are DFQATT and SNEGSKA (reference sequence).

This sequence joins TRBV11-2 and TRBJ1-4. This CDR3 has 14 residues. CDR1 is SGHAT and CDR2 is FQNNGV in the germline V gene. The CDR3 here is CATQAVGTNEKLFF.

V gene TRBV20-1 combines with J gene TRBJ1-5. The germline gives CDR1 DFQATT, CDR2 SNEGSKA (reference sequence). CDR3 size: 15 residues. The CDR3 region is CSARSWLGSNQPQHF.

The CDR3 is CASSFEEVPGDTQYF. The V and J genes are TRBV12-3 or TRBV12-4 and TRBJ2-3; TCRdb picks TRBD2, but there is no DNA to check that call. The CDR3 consists of 15 residues.

The chain uses TRBV2 and TRBJ2-1. The CDR3 is 15 residues long. CDR1 SNHLY and CDR2 FYNNEI come from the germline V gene. CDR3: CASSLRGLSNNEQFF.

This chain joins TRBV11-2 and TRBJ2-5. The V gene's germline CDR1 is SGHAT and CDR2 FQNNGV. The CDR3 totals 14 residues. CDR3 protein: CASSLVQLGGTQYF. The full variable domain, its missing parts supplied by reference TRBV11-2 and TRBJ2-5, is EAGVAQSPRYKIIEKRQSVAFWCNPISGHATLYWYQQILGQGPKLLIQFQNNGVVDDSQLPKDRFSAERLKGVDSTLKIQPAKLEDSAVYLCASSLVQLGGTQYFGPGTRLLVL.

The rearrangement uses TRBV7-2 and TRBJ2-7; no DNA is available, so the TRBD2 call from TCRdb remains unchecked. Germline V gene sequence: CDR1 SGHTA, CDR2 FQGNSA. The CDR3 is 14 amino acids. The CDR3 spells CASSRLAGPGEQYF.

The CDR3 is CASSDTWGETQYF. The chain recombines TRBV2 with TRBJ2-5; TCRdb gives TRBD1 as the D gene, but with no DNA this cannot be confirmed. CDR1 is SNHLY and CDR2 is FYNNEI in the germline V gene. The CDR3 covers 13 residues.

The genes are TRBV7-9 and TRBJ2-5; absent DNA, TCRdb's TRBD2 call cannot be checked. The length of the CDR3 is 17 residues. The germline CDR1 and CDR2 sequences are SEHNR and FQNEAQ (reference sequence). CDR3 sequence reads: CASSLDSGLAKKETQYF. Using reference TRBV7-9 and TRBJ2-5 for the parts outside the CDR3, the full variable domain is DTGVSQNPRHKITKRGQNVTFRCDPISEHNRLYWYRQTLGQGPEFLTYFQNEAQLEKSRLLSDRFSAERPKGSFSTLEIQRTEQGDSAMYLCASSLDSGLAKKETQYFGPGTRLLVL.

V is TRBV7-8 and J is TRBJ2-2; TCRdb's D call, TRBD1, is unchecked because there is no DNA. This CDR3 has 17 amino acids. Germline loops: CDR1 SGHVS, CDR2 FQNEAQ. CDR3 residues: CASSLDPGGPGTGELFF.

This rearrangement joins TRBV11-2 to TRBJ2-3; TCRdb's D gene call, TRBD2, goes unchecked for lack of DNA. The CDR3 contains 16 residues. Germline V gene lookup returns CDR1 SGHAT and CDR2 FQNNGV. CDR3 sequence: CASSFPTSGGLDTQYF.

The chain carries TRBV10-3 and TRBJ2-7; TCRdb picks TRBD1, but there is no DNA to check that call. The V gene's germline CDR1 is ENHRY and CDR2 SYGVKD. This CDR3 is built from 13 residues. The CDR3 protein is CAISRTGDYGQYF.

The chain employs TRBV7-8 and TRBJ2-4; TCRdb picks TRBD2, but there is no DNA to check that call. Germline assignment: CDR1 SGHVS and CDR2 FQNEAQ. The CDR3 has 19 residues. This chain's CDR3 is CASSLVSTSGGIAKNIQYF.

This CDR3 reads CASSVSGVGNIQYF. The rearrangement links TRBV9 to TRBJ2-4; lacking DNA, the TRBD2 call made by TCRdb goes unchecked. CDR1 is SGDLS, CDR2 YYNGEE, per germline. The CDR3 has 14 residues. The complete variable domain, with remaining parts taken from reference TRBV9 and TRBJ2-4, reads DSGVTQTPKHLITATGQRVTLRCSPRSGDLSVYWYQQSLDQGLQFLIQYYNGEERAKGNILERFSAQQFPDLHSELNLSSLELGDSALYFCASSVSGVGNIQYFGAGTRLSVL.

V and J are TRBV4-2 and TRBJ2-2; absent DNA, TCRdb's TRBD2 call cannot be checked. Germline assignment: CDR1 LGHNA and CDR2 YNFKEQ. CDR3 size: 18 residues. CDR3 sequence: CASSQYPSGGLNTGELFF.

The chain links TRBV6-1 to TRBJ1-1; no DNA is available, so the TRBD1 call from TCRdb remains unchecked. CDR3 length: 14 amino acids. The germline gives CDR1 MNHNS, CDR2 SASEGT. The CDR3 region is CASSEFSTGPDAFF.

The rearrangement joins TRBV11-2 to TRBJ2-7; TCRdb's assignment of TRBD1 cannot be checked, as there is no DNA. The V gene's germline CDR1 is SGHAT and CDR2 FQNNGV. The length of the CDR3 is 15 residues. Here the CDR3 reads CASSLVAEGLYEQYF.

This chain links TRBV24-1 with TRBJ2-1; TCRdb lists TRBD1, though no DNA is available to test this call. The CDR3 runs 13 residues. CDR1 and CDR2 from the germline V gene are KGHDR and SFDVKD. The CDR3 sequence: CATRQGARDEQFF.

The J gene is TRBJ1-5, the V gene TRBV20-1. Germline V lookup: CDR1 DFQATT, CDR2 SNEGSKA (reference sequence). CDR3 size: 15 residues. CDR3 amino acids: CSARDIRNYNQPQHF.

The chain combines TRBV7-9 with TRBJ2-7; the D gene TCRdb calls, TRBD2, cannot be checked with no DNA. CDR3 length equals 14 residues. Germline V gene data show CDR1 as SEHNR and CDR2 as FQNEAQ (reference sequence). This CDR3 is CASSLTSGVYEQYF.

The V gene is TRBV28, the J gene TRBJ1-2; no DNA is available, so the TRBD1 call from TCRdb remains unchecked. This CDR3 region has 12 residues. Germline loops: CDR1 MDHEN, CDR2 SYDVKM. The CDR3 reads CASRTTGYGYTF.

The chain uses TRBV4-1 and TRBJ1-4; TCRdb's assignment of TRBD1 cannot be checked, as there is no DNA. The CDR3 consists of 16 residues. Germline CDR1 and CDR2: MGHRA and YSYEKL. CDR3 amino acids: CASSQDFGQPREKLFF.

The chain joins TRBV29-1 to TRBJ2-1; TCRdb outputs TRBD2, but without DNA this stays unchecked. From germline, CDR1 is SQVTM and CDR2 ANQGSEA. The CDR3 sequence is 16 residues long. Here the CDR3 reads CSVRIARALLDNEQFF.

V gene TRBV20-1 combines with J gene TRBJ2-1; TCRdb's D call of TRBD2 is untestable without DNA. The CDR3 contains 16 residues. Germline V gives CDR1 DFQATT, CDR2 SNEGSKA (reference sequence). The CDR3 sequence: CSASGGLSGGYNEQFF.

The rearrangement uses TRBV20-1 and TRBJ2-1; TCRdb's D gene call, TRBD2, goes unchecked for lack of DNA. The CDR3 sequence is 13 residues long. Germline CDR1 DFQATT, CDR2 SNEGSKA (reference sequence). Here the CDR3 reads CSASVGGANEQFF.

V usage is TRBV6-1 and J usage is TRBJ1-1; absent DNA, TCRdb's TRBD1 call cannot be checked. The CDR3 sequence is 14 residues long. The germline CDR1 and CDR2 sequences are MNHNS and SASEGT. CDR3: CASRGGHRNTEAFF.

The CDR3 sequence: CASSVEWILGGEQFF. V and J are TRBV9 and TRBJ2-1; the TRBD1 assignment by TCRdb is unverifiable without DNA. Germline-derived CDR1 and CDR2 are SGDLS and YYNGEE. The length of the CDR3 is 15 residues. The full variable domain, rest sourced from reference TRBV9 and TRBJ2-1, is DSGVTQTPKHLITATGQRVTLRCSPRSGDLSVYWYQQSLDQGLQFLIQYYNGEERAKGNILERFSAQQFPDLHSELNLSSLELGDSALYFCASSVEWILGGEQFFGPGTRLTVL.

The V gene is TRBV20-1, the J gene TRBJ1-1; the D gene TCRdb calls, TRBD1, cannot be checked with no DNA. CDR1 DFQATT and CDR2 SNEGSKA come from the germline V gene (reference sequence). The CDR3 runs 14 residues. The CDR3 spells CSAGTGQSNTEAFF.

CDR3 sequence reads: CASGLGTWTDNNEQFF. This rearrangement joins TRBV12-5 to TRBJ2-1; there is no DNA to check the TCRdb D call of TRBD1. This CDR3 has 16 residues. In germline, CDR1 is LGHNT, CDR2 FRNRAP.

The chain employs TRBV11-2 and TRBJ2-1; TCRdb reports TRBD2, a call that lacks DNA to check it against. The CDR3 consists of 18 residues. Germline assignment: CDR1 SGHAT and CDR2 FQNNGV. The CDR3 reads CASRPGLAGVGGGNEQFF.

This chain connects TRBV12-3 or TRBV12-4 to TRBJ1-3; TCRdb selects TRBD1, and the lack of DNA leaves this call unchecked. This CDR3 is built from 14 residues. The CDR3 spells CASSQTGVGNTIYF.

This chain's CDR3 is CASRRDGGSGNTIYF. The chain employs TRBV27 and TRBJ1-3. Germline-derived CDR1 and CDR2 are MNHEY and SMNVEV (reference sequence). The CDR3 totals 15 residues.